Described below is a single TCR beta chain sequence and its context. The antigen this receptor binds is unknown. No clone much larger than this one lies a single base away; base qualities are absent. V was cut back by 0 bases and J by 7 bases, leaving a gap of 9 bases between them. CDR1 MGHRA and CDR2 YSYEKL are derived from the germline V gene. The CDR3 holds 13 amino acids from the cysteine to the phenylalanine. Solely the CDR3 DNA is kept, with 39 bases framed from the first base. This record comes from a study of T cell responses to AZD1222 COVID-19 vaccine (dated by TCRdb to about 2021). For context, the study as a whole: A total of 240 or so trial participants underwent TCR sequencing, of whom more than 200 had received two doses of AZD1222 and 26 had received two doses of the MenACWY control vaccine. Trial participants were enrolled by age into 18-55, 56-69 and 70-plus year subgroups, with roughly 150, 30 and 60 TCR-sequenced participants respectively. Paper-wide results and their limitations: Epitopes outside the regions mutated in the B.1.351 and B.1.1.7 variants were reportedly recognized by nearly half of the unique spike-specific TCRs. After two AZD1222 doses, spike-specific TCR breadth and depth were significantly higher than at day 0 and than in MenACWY recipients. The vaccine-associated CD4 TCRs covered the entire spike protein, and the dominant responses fell in regions 160-218 and 743-854. Participants were mostly white British, with more females than males. The authors suggested clonal diversity may have been underestimated. Only a handful of AZD1222 recipients were SARS-CoV-2 seropositive at baseline, limiting conclusions about previously exposed vaccinees. The 56-69-year group was small, and its depth increase did not reach significance, likely because of low power. Because no day 14 peak-response samples were available, the repertoires could be characterized only after the peak T cell response.

The time point label on this specimen signifies: about 28 days (+/-7) after the second vaccine dose. AZD1222 recipients whose second dose came at about 4 weeks and those whose second dose came at about 12 weeks were combined into one group, since spike-specific TCR depth and breadth did not differ between the two schedules. Vaccinee samples came from UK trials COV001 and COV002, including a single-blind randomized controlled phase 2/3 trial of AZD1222 (ChAdOx1 nCoV-19) in healthy adults. For TCRbeta chain sequencing, PBMC samples were collected from trial participants at day 0 and at day 28 after the second dose. The CDR3 regions of human TCRbeta chains were analyzed by immunosequencing. In the original analysis: TCRs in the repertoires were compared against a reference library of SARS-CoV-2-specific TCRs that had been generated with the MIRA antigen-specificity platform. Breadth was defined as the fraction of unique TCRs that were SARS-CoV-2-associated, and depth was defined as the fraction of total T cells that were SARS-CoV-2-associated. Each spike-specific TCR was assigned to its reactive spike region and to a CD4 or CD8 class using the MIRA data. Log10-transformed breadth and depth values were compared by one-way ANOVA with Sidak's multiple comparisons tests. The source is immuneACCESS, and TCRdb retained only in-frame sequences with V and J called. Part of the clones is not carried over; for the studies checked, unresolved V genes explain less than half of this, and the remainder is unexplained. V and J calls and clone size come straight from that table; D and trimming were deduced from the DNA. A total of around 160,000 clones appear in this sample, about 92% of them only once. 1.3% of the sample is taken by the ten largest.

The chain joins TRBV4-1 to TRBJ1-1; too little of a D gene remains to name it. Sequencing was performed on peripheral blood, taken 28 days after the second AZD1222 dose. The receptor was derived from an adult who received the AZD1222 COVID-19 vaccine. The CDR3 reads as follows: CASSQDHVNEAFF. The nucleotide sequence is TGCGCCAGCAGCCAAGATCATGTCAATGAAGCTTTCTTT.